This TCR beta chain derives from a study of T cell responses to AZD1222 COVID-19 vaccine. The CDR3 is 13 residues long. In germline, CDR1 is SGHDT, CDR2 YYEEEE. Trimming left V 5 bases short and J 3 bases short, with 11 bases between. Generated by immunoSEQ multiplex PCR, the TCRdb table keeps only in-frame clones and is missing some. The data contain about 150,000 clones, around 93% of them singletons. The rearrangement links TRBV5-6 to TRBJ2-5, with D hard to call. Sequences were derived from peripheral blood, sampled 28 days after the second AZD1222 dose. The sequence derives from an adult who received the AZD1222 COVID-19 vaccine. This chain's CDR3 is CASRPIIKETQYF. CDR3 sequence (DNA): TGTGCCAGCAGACCCATCATTAAAGAGACCCAGTACTTC. Drawing the rest from reference TRBV5-6 and TRBJ2-5, the complete variable domain is DAGVTQSPTHLIKTRGQQVTLRCSPKSGHDTVSWYQQALGQGPQFIFQYYEEEERQRGNFPDRFSGHQFPNYSSELNVNALLLGDSALYLCASRPIIKETQYFGPGTRLLVL.